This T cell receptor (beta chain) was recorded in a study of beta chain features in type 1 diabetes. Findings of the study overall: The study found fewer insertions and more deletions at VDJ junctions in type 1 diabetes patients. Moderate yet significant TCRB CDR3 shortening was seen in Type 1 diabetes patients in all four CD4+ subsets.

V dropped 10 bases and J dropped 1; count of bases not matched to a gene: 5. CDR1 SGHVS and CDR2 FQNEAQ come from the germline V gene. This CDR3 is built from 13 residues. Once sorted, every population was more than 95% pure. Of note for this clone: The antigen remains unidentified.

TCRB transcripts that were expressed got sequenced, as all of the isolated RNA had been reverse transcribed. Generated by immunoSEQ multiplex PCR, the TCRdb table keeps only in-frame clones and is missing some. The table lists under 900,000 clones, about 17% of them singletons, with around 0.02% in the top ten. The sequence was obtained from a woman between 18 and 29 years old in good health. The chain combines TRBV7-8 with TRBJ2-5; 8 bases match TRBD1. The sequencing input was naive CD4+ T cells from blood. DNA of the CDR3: TGTGCCATTGGACAGGGCCGCCAAGAGACCCAGTACTTC. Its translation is CAIGQGRQETQYF.